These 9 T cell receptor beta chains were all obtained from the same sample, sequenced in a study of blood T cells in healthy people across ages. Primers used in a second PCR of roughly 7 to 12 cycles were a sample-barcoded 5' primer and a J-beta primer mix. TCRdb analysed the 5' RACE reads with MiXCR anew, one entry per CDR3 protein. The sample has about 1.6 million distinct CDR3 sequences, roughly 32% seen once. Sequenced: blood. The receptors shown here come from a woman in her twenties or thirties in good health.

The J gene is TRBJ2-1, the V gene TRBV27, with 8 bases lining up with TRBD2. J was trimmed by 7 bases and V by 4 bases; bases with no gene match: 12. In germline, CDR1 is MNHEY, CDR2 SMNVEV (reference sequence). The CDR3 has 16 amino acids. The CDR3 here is CASSSPLAGWLNEQFF. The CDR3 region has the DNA TGTGCCAGCAGTTCGCCCTTAGCGGGATGGTTGAATGAGCAGTTCTTC.

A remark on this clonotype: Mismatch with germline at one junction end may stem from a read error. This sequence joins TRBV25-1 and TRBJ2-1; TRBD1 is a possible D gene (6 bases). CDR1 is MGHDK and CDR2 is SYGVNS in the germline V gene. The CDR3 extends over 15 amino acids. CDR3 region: CASSEAGQIYNEPFF. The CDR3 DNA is TGTGCCAGCAGCGAGGCCGGACAGATCTACAATGAGCCGTTCTTC.

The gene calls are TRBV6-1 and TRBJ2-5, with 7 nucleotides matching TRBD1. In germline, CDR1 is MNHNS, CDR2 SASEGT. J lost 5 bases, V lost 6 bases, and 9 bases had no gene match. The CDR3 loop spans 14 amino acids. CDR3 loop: CASRVRDSQETQYF. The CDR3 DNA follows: TGTGCCAGCAGGGTAAGGGACAGCCAGGAGACCCAGTACTTC.

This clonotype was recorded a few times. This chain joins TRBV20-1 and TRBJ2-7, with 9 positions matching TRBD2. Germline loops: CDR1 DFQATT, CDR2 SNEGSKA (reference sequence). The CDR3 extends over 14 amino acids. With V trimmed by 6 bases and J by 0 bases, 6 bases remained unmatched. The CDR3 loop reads CSAYGLASSYEQYF. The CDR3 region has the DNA TGCAGTGCGTACGGACTAGCGAGCTCCTACGAGCAGTACTTC.

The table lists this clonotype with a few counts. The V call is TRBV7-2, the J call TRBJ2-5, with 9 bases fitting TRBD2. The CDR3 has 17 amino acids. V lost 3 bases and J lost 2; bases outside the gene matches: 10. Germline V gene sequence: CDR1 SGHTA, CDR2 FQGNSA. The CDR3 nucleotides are TGTGCCAGCAGCTTTGGACTAGCGTGGGGAGGGCAAGAGACCCAGTACTTC. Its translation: CASSFGLAWGGQETQYF.

For the CDR3, the DNA is TGTGCCAGCAGTTTAGAGAGTCCGAGGGAGACCCAGTACTTC. This encodes CASSLESPRETQYF. The rearrangement links TRBV12-3 or TRBV12-4 to TRBJ2-5; D uncertain. V lost 1 base and J 5 bases, leaving 11 bases between the germline ends. CDR3 length equals 14 residues.

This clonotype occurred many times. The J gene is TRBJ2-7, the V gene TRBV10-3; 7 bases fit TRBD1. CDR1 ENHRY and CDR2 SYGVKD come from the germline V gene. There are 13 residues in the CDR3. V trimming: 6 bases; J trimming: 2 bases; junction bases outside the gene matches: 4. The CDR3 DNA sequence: TGTGCCATCAGGGGGACAGTCACCTACGAGCAGTACTTC. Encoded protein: CAIRGTVTYEQYF.

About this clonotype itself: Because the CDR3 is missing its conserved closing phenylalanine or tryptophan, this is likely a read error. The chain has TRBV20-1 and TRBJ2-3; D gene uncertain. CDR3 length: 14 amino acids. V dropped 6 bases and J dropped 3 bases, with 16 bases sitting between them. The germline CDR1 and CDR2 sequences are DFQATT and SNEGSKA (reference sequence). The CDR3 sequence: CSAAGGRLTDTQYL. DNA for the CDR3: TGCAGTGCCGCCGGCGGCAGGCTTACAGATACGCAGTATTTG.

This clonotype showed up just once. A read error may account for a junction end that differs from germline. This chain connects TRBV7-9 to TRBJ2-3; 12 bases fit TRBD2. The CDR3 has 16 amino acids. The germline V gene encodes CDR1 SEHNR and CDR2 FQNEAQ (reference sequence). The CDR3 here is CASSMTSGRRTDAQYF. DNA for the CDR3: TGTGCCAGCAGCATGACTAGCGGGAGACGCACAGATGCGCAGTATTTT.